This TCR beta chain appears in the sequencing data of a study of T cell responses to AZD1222 COVID-19 vaccine. Study-wide results and limits: Baseline antibody screening turned up just a handful of seropositive AZD1222 recipients.

The repertoire was sequenced with immunoSEQ multiplex PCR; TCRdb's copy has only in-frame clones and lacks some. This table holds fewer than 100,000 clones, more than 80% found once. In the case of this clone: The antigen remains unidentified.

V lost 8 bases to trimming and J lost 8 bases, with 18 bases between them. The CDR3 totals 14 residues. Germline V lookup: CDR1 SGHVS, CDR2 FQNEAQ. The gene calls are TRBV7-8 and TRBJ1-4, with D possibly matching TRBD1 (5 bases). This specimen consisted of peripheral blood, obtained on day 0 of AZD1222 vaccination. This receptor was obtained from an adult in good health. The CDR3 loop reads CASSPDRLGEKLFF. CDR3 coding DNA: TGTGCCAGCTCTCCTGACAGACTAGGGGAAAAACTGTTTTTT.